A selection of T cell receptor beta chains follows, all from one sample in a study of cytomegalovirus exposure and HLA in healthy donors. Here immunoSEQ multiplex PCR was the method, and the copy in TCRdb shows in-frame clones only, minus some. Of 300,000 to 450,000 clones in the sample, 70% to 90% are singletons; the top ten hold approximately 0.8%. Source material: PBMCs. The receptors originated from a woman between 18 and 30 years old in good health and CMV-seronegative. Both conserved end residues are part of each CDR3. Fields, in order: J gene, V gene, CDR3 protein.

j_gene: TRBJ1-1; v_gene: TRBV5-4; CDR3aa: CASSDRQDLNTEAFF
j_gene: TRBJ2-1; v_gene: TRBV5-1; CDR3aa: CASSPISGSSYNEQFF
j_gene: TRBJ1-5; v_gene: TRBV6-1; CDR3aa: CASRRGWDQPQHF
j_gene: TRBJ1-3; v_gene: TRBV6-1; CDR3aa: CASSILVHSGNTIYF
j_gene: TRBJ2-7; v_gene: TRBV9; CDR3aa: CASSVGGTSGFYEQYF
j_gene: TRBJ2-3; v_gene: TRBV29-1; CDR3aa: CSVAKDRTTDTQYF
j_gene: TRBJ1-5; v_gene: TRBV28; CDR3aa: CASRVQGNQPQHF
j_gene: TRBJ1-5; v_gene: TRBV28; CDR3aa: CASSSGSYQPQHF
j_gene: TRBJ2-7; v_gene: TRBV5-1; CDR3aa: CASSFSRGNDEQYF
j_gene: TRBJ2-5; v_gene: TRBV29-1; CDR3aa: CSVSPLRGETQYF
j_gene: TRBJ2-7; v_gene: TRBV11-2; CDR3aa: CASSFPGAYEQYF
j_gene: TRBJ2-2; v_gene: TRBV5-4; CDR3aa: CASSLPRGADDTGELFF
j_gene: TRBJ2-7; v_gene: TRBV19; CDR3aa: CASSFGTGGDEQYF
j_gene: TRBJ1-1; v_gene: TRBV27; CDR3aa: CASSPTRQALKNTEAFF
j_gene: TRBJ1-4; v_gene: TRBV7-9; CDR3aa: CASSSGSEKLFF
j_gene: TRBJ1-3; v_gene: TRBV29-1; CDR3aa: CSVEAGPSGNTIYF
j_gene: TRBJ2-4; v_gene: TRBV29-1; CDR3aa: CSVGTKAKNIQYF
j_gene: TRBJ1-1; v_gene: TRBV5-1; CDR3aa: CASSLNPGTRNTEAFF
j_gene: TRBJ2-7; v_gene: TRBV5-4; CDR3aa: CASSTGSYEQYF
j_gene: TRBJ1-5; v_gene: TRBV4-1; CDR3aa: CASSQDRGRTSNQPQHF
j_gene: TRBJ1-3; v_gene: TRBV18; CDR3aa: CASSPGQGPGNTIYF
j_gene: TRBJ1-5; v_gene: TRBV4-1; CDR3aa: CASSLDTGNQPQHF
j_gene: TRBJ1-1; v_gene: TRBV10-3; CDR3aa: CAIAPLSVQEGTEAFF
j_gene: TRBJ1-2; v_gene: TRBV10-2; CDR3aa: CASSNTGLNGYTF
j_gene: TRBJ2-7; v_gene: TRBV29-1; CDR3aa: CSVPSGGNYEQYF
j_gene: TRBJ2-3; v_gene: TRBV19; CDR3aa: CASSLSTDTQYF
j_gene: TRBJ1-5; v_gene: TRBV7-2; CDR3aa: CASSLATGQGQPQHF
j_gene: TRBJ2-1; v_gene: TRBV11-2; CDR3aa: CASSLRLVMGYNEQFF
j_gene: TRBJ2-3; v_gene: TRBV7-9; CDR3aa: CASSLGGTSGTDTQYF
j_gene: TRBJ1-2; v_gene: TRBV7-2; CDR3aa: CASSLTGQGNFYGYTF